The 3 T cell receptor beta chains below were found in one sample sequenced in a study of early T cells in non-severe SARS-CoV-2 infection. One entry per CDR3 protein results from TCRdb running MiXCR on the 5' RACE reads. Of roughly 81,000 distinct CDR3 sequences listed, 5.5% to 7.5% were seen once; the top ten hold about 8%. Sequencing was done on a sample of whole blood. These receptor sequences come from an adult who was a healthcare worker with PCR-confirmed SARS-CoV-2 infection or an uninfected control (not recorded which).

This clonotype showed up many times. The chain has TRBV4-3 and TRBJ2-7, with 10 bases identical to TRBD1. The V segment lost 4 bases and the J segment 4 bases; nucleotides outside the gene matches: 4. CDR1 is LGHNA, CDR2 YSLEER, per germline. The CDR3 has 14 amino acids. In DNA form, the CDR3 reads TGCGCCAGCAGCCTGGGACAGGGGAGGTACGAGCAGTACTTC. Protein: CASSLGQGRYEQYF.

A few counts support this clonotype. The CDR3 here is CASRHPGQINEQFF. In DNA, the CDR3 is TGTGCCAGCAGGCATCCGGGACAGATAAATGAGCAGTTCTTC. The rearrangement links TRBV11-2 to TRBJ2-1, with TRBD1 matching 7 bases. The CDR3 loop spans 14 amino acids. The ends lost 6 bases at V and 7 bases at J; junction bases unmatched: 9. CDR1 is SGHAT and CDR2 is FQNNGV in the germline V gene.

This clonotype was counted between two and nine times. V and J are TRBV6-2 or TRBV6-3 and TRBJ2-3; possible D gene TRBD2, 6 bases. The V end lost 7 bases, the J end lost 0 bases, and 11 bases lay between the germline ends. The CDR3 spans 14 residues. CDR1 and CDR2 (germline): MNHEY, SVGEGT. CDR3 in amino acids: CASKGGGSTDTQYF. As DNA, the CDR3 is TGTGCCAGCAAGGGAGGCGGGAGCACAGATACGCAGTATTTT.